This is a list of T cell receptor beta chains from one sample in a study of T-cell reconstitution after alpha-beta-depleted transplantation in children. TCRdb processed the PCR reads anew with MiXCR; each CDR3 protein has one entry. Counted here are about 410,000 distinct CDR3 sequences, around 21% occurring once; the ten biggest clones make up 3.8%. The sample here was PBMCs from the stem cell graft donor, taken from the stem cell graft. These receptors originate from a human donor who donated a stem cell graft to a child with acute myeloid leukemia. Both conserved end residues are part of each CDR3. The order of the fields is clone size, J gene, D gene, V gene, CDR3 DNA, CDR3 protein. The D gene is left open where the match is weak. Some rows have no size entry. The others give once, few or many, or a class for an expanded clone.

.	TRBJ2-2	.	TRBV28	TGTGCCAGCAGGAGATCACAGAGAGCGAACACCGGGGAGCTGTTTTTT	CASRRSQRANTGELFF
few	TRBJ2-3	TRBD2	TRBV9	TGTGCCAGCAGCGTAGATGGTAGCGGGACCACAGATACGCAGTATTTT	CASSVDGSGTTDTQYF
few	TRBJ2-2	.	TRBV13	TGTGCCAGCAGCCCCAACAGGGTAAACACCGGGGAGCTGTTTTTT	CASSPNRVNTGELFF
once	TRBJ2-7	TRBD2	TRBV20-1	TGCAGTGCTAGAGGAAGGCGGGAGAAATACGAGCAGTACTTC	CSARGRREKYEQYF
many	TRBJ2-3	.	TRBV12-3/TRBV12-4	TGTGCCAGCAGCCCCGTCAGCCGCACAGATACGCAGTATTTT	CASSPVSRTDTQYF
many	TRBJ2-7	.	TRBV7-2	TGTGCCAGCAGCTTAGTAGGTAGTTCCGAGCAGTACTTC	CASSLVGSSEQYF
few	TRBJ2-1	TRBD2	TRBV20-1	TGCAGTGCTAGTTCTAGCGGGAGGATCGATGAGCAGTTCTTC	CSASSSGRIDEQFF
many	TRBJ2-7	.	TRBV15	TGTGCCACCAGCAGAGATCCGGACCCCTCCTACGAGCAGTACTTC	CATSRDPDPSYEQYF
.	TRBJ2-1	TRBD1	TRBV10-3	TGTGCCATCAGTGAGCGTCTTTTCCAGGGGGACGTTAATGAGCAGTTCTTC	CAISERLFQGDVNEQFF
few	TRBJ2-1	.	TRBV9	TGTGCCAGCAGCGTAGAACAGGGTTTCAATGAGCAGTTCTTC	CASSVEQGFNEQFF
.	TRBJ2-3	.	TRBV4-1	TGCGCCAGCAGCCAAGGCCTGGGGGATACGCAGTATTTT	CASSQGLGDTQYF
few	TRBJ1-2	TRBD1	TRBV20-1	TGCAGTGCTAGATTTGGACAGGGTGTCTATGGCTACACCTTC	CSARFGQGVYGYTF
.	TRBJ2-1	TRBD1	TRBV24-1	TGTGCCACCAGTGACTGGGGACAGGGGTATTCCAATGAGCAGTTCTTC	CATSDWGQGYSNEQFF
few	TRBJ1-1	.	TRBV10-3	TGTGCCATCAGTGAGTCTATGGGCATGAACACTGAAGCTTTCTTT	CAISESMGMNTEAFF
many	TRBJ1-3	.	TRBV12-3/TRBV12-4	TGTGCCAGCAGCTGGGGTCAGGAGAGGGGAAACACCATATATTTT	CASSWGQERGNTIYF
.	TRBJ2-2	.	TRBV20-1	TGCAGTGCCCCCGACACCTTACGGGCCGGGGAGCTGTTTTTT	CSAPDTLRAGELFF
few	TRBJ2-1	TRBD2	TRBV12-3/TRBV12-4	TGTGCCAGCAGCCGTAGCGGGAGGTTCAATGAGCAGTTCTTC	CASSRSGRFNEQFF
.	TRBJ2-4	.	TRBV15	TGTGCCACCAGCAACAGGGTTGAGGGAAACATTCAGTACTTC	CATSNRVEGNIQYF
.	TRBJ2-2	TRBD2	TRBV7-9	TGTGCCAGCAACCCCGGAGGGACTAGCGTGAACACCGGGGAGCTGTTTTTT	CASNPGGTSVNTGELFF
.	TRBJ2-6	.	TRBV5-1	TGCGCCAGCCAGGAGACCTCTGGGGCCAACGTCCTGACTTTC	CASQETSGANVLTF
.	TRBJ2-1	TRBD2	TRBV2	TGTGCCAGCAGTGTCTTTGTGGGAGGGGTGGAGCAGTTCTTC	CASSVFVGGVEQFF
few	TRBJ1-4	.	TRBV29-1	TGCAGCGTTTTAGGCGAAACTAATGAAAAACTGTTTTTT	CSVLGETNEKLFF
.	TRBJ2-7	TRBD2	TRBV6-1	TGTGCCAGCAGAGGTCTAGCGGGATACTCCTACGAGCGGTACTTC	CASRGLAGYSYERYF
many	TRBJ2-2	.	TRBV20-1	TGCAGTGCTAGTTTTTACGGGGAGCTGTTTTTT	CSASFYGELFF
once	TRBJ2-1	.	TRBV6-4	TGTGCCAGCAGTGCGCTAGCGAGGTTCTTC	CASSALARFF
.	TRBJ2-5	.	TRBV20-1	TGCAGTGCTATGACGGCCCAAGAGACCCAGTACTTC	CSAMTAQETQYF
many	TRBJ2-5	.	TRBV12-3/TRBV12-4	TGTGCCAGCAGTTTCTACGGGGAGACCCAGTACTTC	CASSFYGETQYF
.	TRBJ2-1	TRBD2	TRBV6-5	TGTGCCAGCAGTTTCTACGGGACTAGCGGGGCCGGAGATGAGCAGTTCTTC	CASSFYGTSGAGDEQFF
few	TRBJ2-5	.	TRBV29-1	TGCAGCGTTGTTAGCCTGATAGGGAAAGAGACCCAGTACTTC	CSVVSLIGKETQYF
few	TRBJ2-7	.	TRBV6-6	TGTGCCAGCAGTTACTCGCCCGACGAGCAGTACTTC	CASSYSPDEQYF
many	TRBJ2-1	.	TRBV7-9	TGTGCCAGCAGCTCCGACAATGAGCAGTTCTTC	CASSSDNEQFF
.	TRBJ2-3	.	TRBV27	TGTGCCAGCAGTTTCCCCGCGGCAGATACGCAGTATTTT	CASSFPAADTQYF
.	TRBJ2-7	.	TRBV5-1	TGCGCCAGCAGGCAGGACTCGACGACCTACGAGCAGTACTTC	CASRQDSTTYEQYF
.	TRBJ2-3	.	TRBV27	TGTGCCAGCAGTCCGAGCCCCCCGCGGGCCCGCACAGATACGCAGTATTTT	CASSPSPPRARTDTQYF
few	TRBJ1-1	.	TRBV27	TGTGCCAGCAGTCCGGACGCGGGACGCCTGAACACTGAAGCTTTCTTT	CASSPDAGRLNTEAFF
few	TRBJ2-7	TRBD1	TRBV6-5	TGTGCCAGCAGTTGGACAGGGAAGTTTGACGAGCAGTACTTC	CASSWTGKFDEQYF
once	TRBJ2-5	TRBD1	TRBV12-3/TRBV12-4	TGTGCCAGCAGTTTGGGACAGGTTGTGGAGACCCAGTACTTC	CASSLGQVVETQYF
.	TRBJ1-1	TRBD1	TRBV7-9	TGTGCCCTGACCAGACAGGGCTCGAACACTGAAGCTTTCTTT	CALTRQGSNTEAFF
few	TRBJ1-2	TRBD1	TRBV30	TGTGCCTGGGGCCGGGACAGGCCGAATGGCTACACCTTC	CAWGRDRPNGYTF
.	TRBJ2-2	.	TRBV3-1	TGTGCCAGCAGCCAAGTTCCCGGGGAGCTGTTTTTT	CASSQVPGELFF
few	TRBJ2-1	.	TRBV29-1	TGCAGCGTTGAACTAGCGACATACAATGAGCAGTTCTTC	CSVELATYNEQFF
.	TRBJ2-7	.	TRBV7-9	TGTGCCAGCAGCTTAGTCGGCGTAGGGGAGAGCGACGAGCAGTACTTC	CASSLVGVGESDEQYF
few	TRBJ1-2	TRBD1	TRBV12-3/TRBV12-4	TGTGCCAGCAGACAGGGGTTCTATGGCTACACCTTC	CASRQGFYGYTF
.	TRBJ2-1	.	TRBV11-1	TGTGCCAGCAGCATGGGGCACGACAGCTCCTACAATGAGCAGTTCTTC	CASSMGHDSSYNEQFF
few	TRBJ2-1	TRBD2	TRBV5-1	TGCGCCAGCAGCTGGGGACTAGCGGGAGACGAGCAGTTCTTC	CASSWGLAGDEQFF
.	TRBJ2-5	TRBD2	TRBV5-1	TGCGCCAGCAGCATACTCCTCCTCTCGACTAGCGGGAAAGAGACCCAGTACTTC	CASSILLLSTSGKETQYF
many	TRBJ2-1	TRBD2	TRBV12-3/TRBV12-4	TGTGCCAGCAGCACCCGGACTAGCGGGAATGAGCAGTTCTTC	CASSTRTSGNEQFF
many	TRBJ2-1	.	TRBV19	TGTGCCAGTAGCCACAGACAGAGATACTCCTACAATGAGCAGTTCTTC	CASSHRQRYSYNEQFF
few	TRBJ2-1	TRBD2	TRBV11-2	TGTGCCAGCAGCTCCTATAGCGGGAGTACCTCCTACAATGAGCAGTTCTTC	CASSSYSGSTSYNEQFF
.	TRBJ2-1	TRBD2	TRBV20-1	TGCAGTGCTTTTAGCGGGAGCGCTAACAATGAGCAGTTCTTC	CSAFSGSANNEQFF
.	TRBJ2-1	.	TRBV12-3/TRBV12-4	TGTGCCAGCAGTTTCCGTAGTCTTCAGTTCTTC	CASSFRSLQFF
many	TRBJ2-2	.	TRBV20-1	TGCAGTGCTAGGATCCCCGTCACCGGGGAGCTGTTTTTT	CSARIPVTGELFF